This T cell receptor (beta chain) was recorded in a study of cytomegalovirus exposure and HLA in healthy donors. The PCR contained 60 Vbeta and 13 Jbeta primers. Generated by immunoSEQ multiplex PCR, the TCRdb table keeps only in-frame clones and is missing some. The table records about 190,000 clones, 70% to 90% of them present only once. Study-wide findings and caveats: There were reportedly fewer N-insertions in an Asian-associated ancestry cluster than the approximately 640-donor mean, in a later analysis. Later analysis suggested most CMV-associated TCR beta chains were HLA-restricted. Across donors, sequencing depth was assumed by presence/absence analyses to be roughly uniform. It is likely that the observed cluster of highly shared sequence variants was a sequencing artifact.

With respect to this clone: The antigen is unknown. One end of the junction is discordant with germline, which a read error may explain.

Sample: PBMCs. The source is a woman between 18 and 30 years old in good health and CMV-seronegative.

CDR3 loop: CASSLSPQETQYF. For the CDR3, the DNA is TGTGCTAGCAGCTTAAGTCCCCAGGAGACCCAGTACTTC. The chain couples TRBV7-7 to TRBJ2-5; D unresolved. Germline V gene sequence: CDR1 SSHAT, CDR2 FNYEAQ (reference sequence). This CDR3 is built from 13 residues.